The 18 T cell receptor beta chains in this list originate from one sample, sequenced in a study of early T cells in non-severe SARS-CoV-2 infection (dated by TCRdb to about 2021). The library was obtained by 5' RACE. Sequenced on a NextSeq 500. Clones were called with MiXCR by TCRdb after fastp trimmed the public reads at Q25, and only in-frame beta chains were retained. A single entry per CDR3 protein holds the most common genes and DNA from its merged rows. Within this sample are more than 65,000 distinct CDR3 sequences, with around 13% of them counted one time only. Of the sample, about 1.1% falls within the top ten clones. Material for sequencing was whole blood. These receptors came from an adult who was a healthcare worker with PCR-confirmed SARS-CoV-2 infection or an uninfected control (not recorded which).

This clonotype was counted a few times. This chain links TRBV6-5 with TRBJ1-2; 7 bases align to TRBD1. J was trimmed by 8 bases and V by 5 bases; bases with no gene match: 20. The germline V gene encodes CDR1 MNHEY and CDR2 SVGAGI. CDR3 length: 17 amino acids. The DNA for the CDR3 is TGTGCCAGCAGTCCGCCCGGGACAGAGGCCGCTCAGATGGGCTACACCTTC. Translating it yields CASSPPGTEAAQMGYTF.

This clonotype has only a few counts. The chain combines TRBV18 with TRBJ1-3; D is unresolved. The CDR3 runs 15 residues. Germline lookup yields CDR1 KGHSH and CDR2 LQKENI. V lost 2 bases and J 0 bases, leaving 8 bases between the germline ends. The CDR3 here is CASSPRDISGNTIYF. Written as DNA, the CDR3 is TGTGCCAGCTCACCAAGAGATATCTCTGGAAACACCATATATTTT. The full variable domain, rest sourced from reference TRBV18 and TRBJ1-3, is NAGVMQNPRHLVRRRGQEARLRCSPMKGHSHVYWYRQLPEEGLKFMVYLQKENIIDESGMPKERFSAEFPKEGPSILRIQQVVRGDSAAYFCASSPRDISGNTIYFGEGSWLTVV.

The CDR3 protein is CASSLLITGQPQHF. The CDR3, as DNA: TGTGCCAGCAGCTTGTTGATCACGGGGCAGCCCCAGCATTTT. The chain couples TRBV5-5 to TRBJ1-5; no firm D call. V shed 1 base and J shed 7 bases, with 12 bases lying between them. The V gene's germline CDR1 is SGHKS and CDR2 YYEKEE (reference sequence). The length of the CDR3 is 14 residues.

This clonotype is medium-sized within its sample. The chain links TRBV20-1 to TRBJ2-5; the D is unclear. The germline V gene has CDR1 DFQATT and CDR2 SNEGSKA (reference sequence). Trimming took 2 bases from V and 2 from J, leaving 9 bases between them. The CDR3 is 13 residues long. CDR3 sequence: CSARFGQQETQYF. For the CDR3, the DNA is TGCAGTGCTAGATTTGGGCAGCAAGAGACCCAGTACTTC.

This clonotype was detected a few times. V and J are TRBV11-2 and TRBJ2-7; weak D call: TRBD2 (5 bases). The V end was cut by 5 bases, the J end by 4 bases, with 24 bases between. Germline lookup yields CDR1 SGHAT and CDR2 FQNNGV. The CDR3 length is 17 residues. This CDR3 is CASSPNAGGFAKYEQYF. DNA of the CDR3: TGTGCCAGCAGCCCTAACGCAGGCGGGTTCGCGAAGTACGAGCAGTACTTC.

Written as DNA, the CDR3 is TGTGCCAGCAGTTTATTCTCGGGAGGCACACAAGAGACCCAGTACTTC. It translates to CASSLFSGGTQETQYF. This rearrangement joins TRBV12-3 or TRBV12-4 to TRBJ2-5; 7 bases map to TRBD2. V gave up 2 bases and J gave up 2 bases; unmatched junction bases: 8. CDR3 length: 16 amino acids.

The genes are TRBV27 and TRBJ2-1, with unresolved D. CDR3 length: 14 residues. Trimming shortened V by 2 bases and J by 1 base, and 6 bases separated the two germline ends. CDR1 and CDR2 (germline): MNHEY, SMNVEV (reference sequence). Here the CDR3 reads CASSLVISYNEQFF. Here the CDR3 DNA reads TGTGCCAGCAGTTTAGTAATTTCCTACAATGAGCAGTTCTTC.

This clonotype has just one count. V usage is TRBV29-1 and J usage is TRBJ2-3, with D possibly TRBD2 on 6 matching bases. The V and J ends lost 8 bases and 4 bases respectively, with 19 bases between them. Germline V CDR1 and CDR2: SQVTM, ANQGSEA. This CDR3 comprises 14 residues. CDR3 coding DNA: TGCAGCTTACTACTAGCCCAGCGGCCAGATACGCAGTATTTT. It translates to CSLLLAQRPDTQYF.

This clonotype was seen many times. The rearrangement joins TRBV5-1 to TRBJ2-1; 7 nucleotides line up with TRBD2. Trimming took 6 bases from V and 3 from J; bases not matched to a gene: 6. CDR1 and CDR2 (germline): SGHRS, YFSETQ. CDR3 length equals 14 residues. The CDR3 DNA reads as TGCGCCAGCATGTATACGGGGGGCTACAATGAGCAGTTCTTC. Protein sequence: CASMYTGGYNEQFF.

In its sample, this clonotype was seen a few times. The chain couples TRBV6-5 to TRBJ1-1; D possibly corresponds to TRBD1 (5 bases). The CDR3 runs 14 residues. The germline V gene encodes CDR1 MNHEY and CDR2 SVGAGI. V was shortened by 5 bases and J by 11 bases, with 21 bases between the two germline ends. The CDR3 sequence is CASSPGVGQTIAFF. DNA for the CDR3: TGTGCCAGCAGTCCCGGTGTAGGACAAACGATTGCTTTCTTT.

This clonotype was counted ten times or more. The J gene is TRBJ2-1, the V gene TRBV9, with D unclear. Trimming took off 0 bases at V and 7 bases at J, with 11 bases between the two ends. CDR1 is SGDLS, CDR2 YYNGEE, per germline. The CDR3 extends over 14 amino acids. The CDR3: CASSVAGTYNEQFF. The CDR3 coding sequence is TGTGCCAGCAGCGTAGCTGGTACTTATAATGAGCAGTTCTTC.

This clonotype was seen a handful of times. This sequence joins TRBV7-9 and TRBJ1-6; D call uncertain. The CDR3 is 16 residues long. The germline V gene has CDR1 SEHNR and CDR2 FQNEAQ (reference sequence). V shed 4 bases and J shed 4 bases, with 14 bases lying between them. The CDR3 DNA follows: TGTGCCAGCAGCTCGCGGACGGGGAAATATAATTCACCCCTCCACTTT. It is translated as CASSSRTGKYNSPLHF.

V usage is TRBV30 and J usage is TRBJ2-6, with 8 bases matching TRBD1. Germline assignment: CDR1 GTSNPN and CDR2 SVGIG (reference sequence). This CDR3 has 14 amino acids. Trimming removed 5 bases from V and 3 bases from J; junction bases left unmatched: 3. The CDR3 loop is CAWQTGVGANVLTF. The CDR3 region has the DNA TGTGCCTGGCAGACAGGGGTTGGGGCCAACGTCCTGACTTTC.

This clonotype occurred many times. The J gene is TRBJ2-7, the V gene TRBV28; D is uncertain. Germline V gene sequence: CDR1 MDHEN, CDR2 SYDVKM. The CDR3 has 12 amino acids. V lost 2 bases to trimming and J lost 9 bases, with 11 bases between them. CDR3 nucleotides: TGTGCCAGCAGTTTAAGTCACGGGCGGCAGTACTTC. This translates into CASSLSHGRQYF.

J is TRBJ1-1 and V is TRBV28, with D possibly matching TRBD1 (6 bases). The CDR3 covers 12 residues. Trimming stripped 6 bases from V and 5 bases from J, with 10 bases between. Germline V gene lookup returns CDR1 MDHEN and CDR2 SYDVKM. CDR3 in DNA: TGTGCCAGCAGATACAGGGTTACTGAAGCTTTCTTT. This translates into CASRYRVTEAFF.

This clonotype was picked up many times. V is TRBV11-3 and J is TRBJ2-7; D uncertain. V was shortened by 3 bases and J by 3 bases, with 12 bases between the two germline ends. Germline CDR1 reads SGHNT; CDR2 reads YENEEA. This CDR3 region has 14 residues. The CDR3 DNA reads TGTGCCAGCAGCTTGGATCCGGGCGGCTACGAGCAGTACTTC. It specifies CASSLDPGGYEQYF.

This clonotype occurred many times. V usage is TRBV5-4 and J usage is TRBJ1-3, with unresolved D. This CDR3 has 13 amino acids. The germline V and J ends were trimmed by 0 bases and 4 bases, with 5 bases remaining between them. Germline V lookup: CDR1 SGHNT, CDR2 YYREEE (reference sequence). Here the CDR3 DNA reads TGTGCCAGCAGCTTGGGAGGCGGAAACACCATATATTTT. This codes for CASSLGGGNTIYF.

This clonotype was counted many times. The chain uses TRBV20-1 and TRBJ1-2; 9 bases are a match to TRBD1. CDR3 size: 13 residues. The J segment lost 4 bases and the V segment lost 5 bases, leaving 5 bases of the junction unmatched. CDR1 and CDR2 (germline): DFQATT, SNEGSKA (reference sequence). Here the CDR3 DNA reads TGCAGTGCTGGACAGGGGTCCTCCTATGGCTACACCTTC. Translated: CSAGQGSSYGYTF.